This T cell receptor (beta chain) came from a study of shared clonotypes between healthy human individuals. Deep was the level at which the assay was run. When replicate PCRs were run on sorted subsets, they used around 200 ng DNA, about 31,000 T cell genomes. Sequencing used immunoSEQ multiplex PCR; TCRdb keeps in-frame clones, though not all of them. Of 600,000 to 750,000 clones listed, roughly 72% are singletons. Germline-derived CDR1 and CDR2 are SEHNR and FQNEAQ (reference sequence). CDR3 length: 15 amino acids. V gave up 1 base and J gave up 5 bases, with 15 bases separating them. V is TRBV7-9 and J is TRBJ2-7; tentative D call: TRBD2 (6 bases). The source of this sequence is a woman in her twenties or thirties in good health. Sequencing used memory CD4+ T cells sorted from blood. Indicated subset: CD45RA-negative fraction. The CDR3 DNA follows: TGTGCCAGCAGCTTAGTTGTGTCAGGAGGGGACGAGCAGTACTTC. Translated, it gives CASSLVVSGGDEQYF.